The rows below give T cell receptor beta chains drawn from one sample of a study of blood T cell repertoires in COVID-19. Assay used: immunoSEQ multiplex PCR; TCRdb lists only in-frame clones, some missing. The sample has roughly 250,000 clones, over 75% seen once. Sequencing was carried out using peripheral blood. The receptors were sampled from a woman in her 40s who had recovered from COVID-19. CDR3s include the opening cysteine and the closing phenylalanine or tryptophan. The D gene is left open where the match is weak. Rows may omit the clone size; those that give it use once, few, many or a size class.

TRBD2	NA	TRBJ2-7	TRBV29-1	CSVLLAGTTHYEQYF	TGCAGCGTTCTCCTAGCGGGAACAACCCATTACGAGCAGTACTTC
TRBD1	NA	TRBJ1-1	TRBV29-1	CSVGSGGRNTEAFF	TGCAGCGTTGGGTCAGGGGGCAGGAACACTGAAGCTTTCTTT
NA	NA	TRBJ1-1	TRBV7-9	CASSLHAGGAEAFF	TGTGCCAGCAGCTTGCACGCCGGAGGGGCTGAAGCTTTCTTT
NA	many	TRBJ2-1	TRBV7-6	CASSFGLGSSYNEQFF	TGTGCCAGCAGCTTTGGTCTAGGGAGCTCCTACAATGAGCAGTTCTTC
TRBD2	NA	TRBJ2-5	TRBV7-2	CASKLAGAEETQYF	TGTGCCAGCAAACTAGCGGGGGCTGAAGAGACCCAGTACTTC
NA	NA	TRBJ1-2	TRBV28	CASSPGGGMFRGYTF	TGTGCCAGCAGTCCCGGTGGGGGGATGTTCCGAGGCTACACCTTC
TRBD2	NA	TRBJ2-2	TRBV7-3	CASSLTGRESNTGELFF	TGTGCCAGCAGCTTAACGGGGCGGGAGAGTAACACCGGGGAGCTGTTTTTT
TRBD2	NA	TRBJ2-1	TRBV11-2	CASSENLRLADNEQFF	TGTGCCAGCAGCGAAAATCTAAGACTAGCGGACAATGAGCAGTTCTTC
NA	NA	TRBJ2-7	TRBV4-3	CASSQVERSYEQYF	TGCGCCAGCAGCCAAGTTGAGCGGTCCTACGAGCAGTACTTC
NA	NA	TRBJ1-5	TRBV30	CAWSARNNQPQHF	TGTGCCTGGAGTGCCAGGAACAATCAGCCCCAGCATTTT